These 10 T cell receptor beta chains came from one sample sequenced in a study of beta chain features in type 1 diabetes. Reverse transcription of all isolated RNA meant that expressed TCRB transcripts were sequenced. Sequencing used immunoSEQ multiplex PCR; TCRdb keeps in-frame clones, though not all of them. This table holds 150,000 or so clones, just over 9% found once. The specimen sequenced was central memory CD4+ T cells from blood. The origin of the receptors is a woman between 18 and 29 years old in good health.

This clone has just a few counts. The chain employs TRBV7-2 and TRBJ1-6, with a weak D call TRBD1 (5 bases). Germline CDR1 and CDR2: SGHTA and FQGNSA. The CDR3 has 14 amino acids. The V end was cut by 5 bases, the J end by 9 bases, with 14 bases between. CDR3 amino acids: CASSPRQTVSPLHF. CDR3 coding DNA: TGTGCCAGCAGCCCGCGACAGACCGTTTCACCCCTCCACTTT.

The chain couples TRBV9 to TRBJ1-2; D might be TRBD1 (5 bases). The CDR3 extends over 14 amino acids. CDR1 and CDR2 (germline): SGDLS, YYNGEE. V was trimmed by 0 bases and J by 7 bases, leaving 13 bases between them. The CDR3 DNA is TGTGCCAGCAGCGTAGATCCCTCAGGGTTTGGCTACACCTTC. This codes for CASSVDPSGFGYTF.

This clone was counted ten times or more. The chain employs TRBV18 and TRBJ1-4; 7 bases align to TRBD1. Trimming took 3 bases from V and 8 from J; bases not matched to a gene: 6. CDR3 length: 14 residues. Germline CDR1 is KGHSH and CDR2 is LQKENI. In DNA form, the CDR3 reads TGTGCCAGCTCACCCACAGGGGTACGGGAAAAACTGTTTTTT. This encodes CASSPTGVREKLFF. The variable domain in full, completed from reference TRBV18 and TRBJ1-4, reads NAGVMQNPRHLVRRRGQEARLRCSPMKGHSHVYWYRQLPEEGLKFMVYLQKENIIDESGMPKERFSAEFPKEGPSILRIQQVVRGDSAAYFCASSPTGVREKLFFGSGTQLSVL.

This clone has just a few counts. The V and J genes are TRBV5-1 and TRBJ2-7; TRBD2 aligns across 7 bases. Germline V gene data show CDR1 as SGHRS and CDR2 as YFSETQ. The CDR3 contains 15 residues. V lost 1 base to trimming and J lost 0 bases; unmatched junction nucleotides: 4. The CDR3 protein is CASSLTGGSSYEQYF. CDR3 nucleotide sequence: TGCGCCAGCAGCTTGACGGGGGGTAGCTCCTACGAGCAGTACTTC.

V and J are TRBV30 and TRBJ1-1, with D possibly TRBD1 on 5 matching bases. Germline V gene data show CDR1 as GTSNPN and CDR2 as SVGIG (reference sequence). Trimming cost V 3 bases and J 4 bases, with 12 bases left between them. This CDR3 contains 13 residues. The CDR3 sequence: CAWRKSGGTEAFF. CDR3 coding DNA: TGTGCCTGGAGAAAATCCGGGGGCACTGAAGCTTTCTTT.

The rearrangement uses TRBV9 and TRBJ2-3; the match to TRBD2 covers 7 bases. The CDR3 extends over 15 amino acids. The ends lost 3 bases at V and 5 bases at J; junction bases unmatched: 9. Germline CDR1 is SGDLS and CDR2 is YYNGEE. CDR3 loop: CASSASSGGGDTQYF. DNA for the CDR3: TGTGCCAGCAGCGCCTCTAGCGGCGGTGGAGATACGCAGTATTTT.

This clone was picked up a small number of times. This chain links TRBV6-6 with TRBJ1-5; D gene ambiguous. Trimming shortened V by 0 bases and J by 7 bases, and 13 bases separated the two germline ends. CDR3 size: 15 residues. Germline V gives CDR1 MNHNY, CDR2 SVGAGI (reference sequence). This CDR3 reads CASSYSIQSPQPQHF. In DNA, the CDR3 is TGTGCCAGCAGTTACTCGATACAGTCACCCCAGCCCCAGCATTTT.

This clone has ten or more counts. The genes are TRBV5-1 and TRBJ2-2, with 7 bases fitting TRBD1. The CDR3 spans 16 residues. Unmatched junction bases numbered 6, after V lost 0 bases and J lost 4 bases. Germline V gene lookup returns CDR1 SGHRS and CDR2 YFSETQ. CDR3 sequence: CASSLGGGVITGELFF. The CDR3, as DNA: TGCGCCAGCAGCTTGGGAGGGGGCGTAATCACCGGGGAGCTGTTTTTT.

This sequence joins TRBV11-2 and TRBJ1-2, with D perhaps TRBD1 (5 bases). This CDR3 contains 13 residues. Germline lookup yields CDR1 SGHAT and CDR2 FQNNGV. The V end lost 1 base, the J end lost 3 bases, and 6 bases lay between the germline ends. The CDR3 reads CASSLGQHYGYTF. The CDR3 DNA reads TGTGCCAGCAGCTTAGGACAGCACTATGGCTACACCTTC.

Comment on this clone: A junction boundary mismatches the germline segment, possibly from a read error. The genes are TRBV7-7 and TRBJ2-5; 9 bases agree with TRBD1. The germline gives CDR1 SSHAT, CDR2 FNYEAQ (reference sequence). The CDR3 length is 13 residues. The CDR3, as DNA: TGTGCTAGCAGCGTCCCGGGACAGGGAACCCAGTACTTC. Protein sequence: CASSVPGQGTQYF.